This TCR beta chain was observed in a study of shared clonotypes between healthy human individuals. The CDR3 is 14 amino acids. In germline, CDR1 is SGHTA, CDR2 FQGNSA. V dropped 3 bases and J dropped 4 bases, with 13 bases sitting between them. As concerns this clone: Other nucleotide sequences in the sample specify the same CDR3.

Method: immunoSEQ multiplex PCR; TCRdb's copy keeps in-frame clones and lacks some. Of 2 million to 3 million clones listed, more than 90% are singletons. Specimen: naive CD4+ T cells sorted from blood. Subset indicated: CD45RA+ positively selected. The receptor was isolated from a man aged 18 to 30 in good health. The chain is built from TRBV7-2 and TRBJ2-7; possibly TRBD2 for D (6 bases). CDR3 protein: CASSLGGGGYEQYF. The CDR3 DNA follows: TGTGCCAGCAGCTTGGGGGGAGGAGGGTACGAGCAGTACTTC.